The 6 T cell receptor beta chains reported below all come from one sample, sequenced in a study of Tregs in tolerant kidney transplant recipients. Some clones are missing from TCRdb's copy, which holds only in-frame ones; the method was immunoSEQ multiplex PCR. The sample has around 43,000 clones; about 90% are singletons. The sequenced material came from Tregs from blood. The receptors originated from a human donor in good health.

The CDR3: CASSQDPWASNTEAFF. For the CDR3, the DNA is TGTGCCAGCAGCCAAGATCCGTGGGCGTCGAACACTGAAGCTTTCTTT. The V and J genes are TRBV4-2 and TRBJ1-1, with D uncertain. This CDR3 is built from 16 residues. Germline V gene data show CDR1 as LGHNA and CDR2 as YNFKEQ. V lost 0 bases, J lost 1 base, and 12 bases lay in between.

This chain connects TRBV7-2 to TRBJ2-5; no reliable D call. The length of the CDR3 is 11 residues. Germline V gene lookup returns CDR1 SGHTA and CDR2 FQGNSA. Trimming pared 7 bases from V and 5 bases from J, leaving 8 bases between. The CDR3: CASIGGETQYF. The CDR3 DNA follows: TGTGCCAGCATAGGCGGTGAGACCCAGTACTTC.

The V gene is TRBV6-1, the J gene TRBJ1-3, with D unresolved. V was clipped by 4 bases and J by 4 bases, with 5 bases between them. Germline CDR1 is MNHNS and CDR2 is SASEGT. This CDR3 is built from 12 residues. The CDR3 sequence is CASSVPGNTIYF. CDR3 sequence (DNA): TGTGCCAGCAGTGTACCCGGAAACACCATATATTTT.

The chain combines TRBV27 with TRBJ1-2, with TRBD1 matching over 8 bases. Germline V CDR1 and CDR2: MNHEY, SMNVEV (reference sequence). There are 16 residues in the CDR3. Unmatched junction bases numbered 16, after V lost 6 bases and J lost 7 bases. In nucleotides, the CDR3 is TGTGCCAGCAGCTGGTACCCTGGACAGGGTCGCATTGGCTACACCTTC. This gives the protein CASSWYPGQGRIGYTF.

This clone was seen a few times. The identical CDR3 is also encoded by other nucleotide sequences in the sample. The chain carries TRBV2 and TRBJ2-3; possibly TRBD1 for D (6 bases). V dropped 3 bases and J dropped 1 base, with 14 bases sitting between them. This CDR3 comprises 16 residues. Germline assignment: CDR1 SNHLY and CDR2 FYNNEI. CDR3 loop: CASSEGAGGRTDTQYF. CDR3 DNA sequence: TGTGCCAGCAGTGAGGGGGCGGGCGGACGCACAGATACGCAGTATTTT.

The V gene is TRBV5-1, the J gene TRBJ1-4, with 9 bases matching TRBD1. Germline V gene data show CDR1 as SGHRS and CDR2 as YFSETQ. V dropped 5 bases and J dropped 3; count of bases not matched to a gene: 8. This CDR3 has 16 amino acids. CDR3 region: CASRRGQGSANEKLFF. In nucleotides, the CDR3 is TGCGCCAGCAGACGCGGACAGGGGTCGGCTAATGAAAAACTGTTTTTT.